This T cell receptor beta chain came from a study of shared clonotypes between healthy human individuals. Overall study: Per donor, CD8 memory used one plate, CD8 naive used two, CD4 memory used three and CD4 naive used three.

With 6 bases removed from V and 6 bases from J, the gap between germline ends came to 19 bases. This CDR3 is 14 amino acids long. Germline V lookup: CDR1 SGHTS, CDR2 YDEGEE. CD45RO-negative, CCR7-positively selected cells formed the naive CD8 fraction, excluding terminally differentiated effector memory CD45RA+ cells. Healthy adults negative for HIV, lacking recent acute infections or vaccinations, served as donors. The study ran the assay at deep level. TCRdb's copy holds only in-frame clones and misses some; the assay was immunoSEQ multiplex PCR. This table has just over 2,000,000 clones, roughly 95% appearing once.

The sample comprised naive CD8+ T cells sorted from blood. This receptor was taken from a man aged 18-30 years in good health. The gene calls are TRBV5-8 and TRBJ2-7; D is perhaps TRBD2 (6 bases). The CDR3 region is CASTPLTGTGEQYF. CDR3 in DNA: TGTGCCAGCACCCCTCTAACCGGGACTGGCGAGCAGTACTTC.